The rows below give T cell receptor beta chains drawn from one sample of a study of low-dose radiotherapy and immunotherapy resistance in tumors. A single record per CDR3 protein comes from TCRdb applying MiXCR to the reads. The sample holds nearly 95,000 distinct CDR3 sequences, roughly a tenth seen once. The material was PBMCs, obtained before treatment. Receptors originate from a male donor with prostate cancer. Both conserved end residues are part of each CDR3. D genes are given only for firm matches. Expanded clones are given a class, and other clones once, few, many or no size at all.

J: TRBJ2-2; D: -; V: TRBV19; size: many; DNA: TGTGCCAGTAGTTTCGGCAGGGCGACCGGGGAGCTGTTTTTT; CDR3: CASSFGRATGELFF
J: TRBJ2-1; D: -; V: TRBV20-1; size: many; DNA: TGCAGTGGCCTAAAGGGCTCCATCAATGAGCAGTTCTTC; CDR3: CSGLKGSINEQFF
J: TRBJ2-1; D: TRBD2; V: TRBV5-5; size: -; DNA: TGTGCCAGCAGCTTGGCGGGTTGGGGGGGCTCCTACAATGAGCAGTTCTTC; CDR3: CASSLAGWGGSYNEQFF
J: TRBJ1-1; D: TRBD1; V: TRBV6-5; size: many; DNA: TGTGCCAGCAGAACCGGGACAGGGTACACTGAAGCTTTCTTT; CDR3: CASRTGTGYTEAFF
J: TRBJ2-6; D: -; V: TRBV28; size: -; DNA: TGTGCCAGCAGTCAATCAGGGTTCCGCGGGGCCAACGTCCTGACTTTC; CDR3: CASSQSGFRGANVLTF
J: TRBJ1-3; D: -; V: TRBV6-1; size: many; DNA: TGTGCCAGCACTGGGACAACTGGAAACACCATATATTTT; CDR3: CASTGTTGNTIYF
J: TRBJ1-2; D: -; V: TRBV20-1; size: many; DNA: TGCAGTGCTAGTATCGCTAACTATGGCTACACCTTC; CDR3: CSASIANYGYTF
J: TRBJ2-7; D: -; V: TRBV28; size: many; DNA: TGTGCCAGCTCCCGGGCTGAGACCTACGAGCAGTACTTC; CDR3: CASSRAETYEQYF
J: TRBJ1-4; D: TRBD1; V: TRBV6-6; size: many; DNA: TGTGCCAGCAGAGCTGCACAGGGGCTTCGGAGGGCAACTAATGAAAAACTGTTTTTT; CDR3: CASRAAQGLRRATNEKLFF
J: TRBJ1-1; D: -; V: TRBV5-1; size: many; DNA: TGCGCCAGCAGCTTGGTCCGAGGGGACACTGAAGCTTTCTTT; CDR3: CASSLVRGDTEAFF
J: TRBJ1-1; D: TRBD1; V: TRBV27; size: many; DNA: TGTGCCAGCAGGAAACAGGGGGGGAGCACTGAAGCTTTCTTT; CDR3: CASRKQGGSTEAFF
J: TRBJ2-7; D: -; V: TRBV4-3; size: many; DNA: TGCGCCAGCAGCCTTTCCCAGGGCTACGAGCAGTACTTC; CDR3: CASSLSQGYEQYF
J: TRBJ2-5; D: -; V: TRBV6-5; size: many; DNA: TGTGCCAGCAGTTGGGGCAGGGTGGAGACCCAGTACTTC; CDR3: CASSWGRVETQYF
J: TRBJ2-1; D: -; V: TRBV7-2; size: many; DNA: TGTGCCAGCAGCTCCCGGGACGGACCCAACCAATTC; CDR3: CASSSRDGPNQF
J: TRBJ2-1; D: TRBD2; V: TRBV20-1; size: many; DNA: TGCAGTGCTAGCGTTAGCGGGAGTGGAGTCTTCAGTGAGCAGTTCTTC; CDR3: CSASVSGSGVFSEQFF
J: TRBJ1-5; D: TRBD1; V: TRBV3-1; size: many; DNA: TGTGCCAGCAGCCAGGGACAGGGCAATCAGCCCCAGCATTTT; CDR3: CASSQGQGNQPQHF
J: TRBJ2-7; D: -; V: TRBV7-6; size: many; DNA: TGTGCCAGCAGCTTAGACCCACAGAGCTACGAGCAGTACTTC; CDR3: CASSLDPQSYEQYF
J: TRBJ2-2; D: TRBD1; V: TRBV5-4; size: many; DNA: TGTGCCAGCAGCTTGGGACAGGGGCACACCGGGGAGCTGTTTTTT; CDR3: CASSLGQGHTGELFF
J: TRBJ2-3; D: TRBD1; V: TRBV6-5; size: many; DNA: TGTGCCAGCAGTTACCGCCAGGGGAAGGGGGCTACGCAGTATTTT; CDR3: CASSYRQGKGATQYF
J: TRBJ2-7; D: -; V: TRBV28; size: many; DNA: TGTGCCAGCAGAGACAGAGTGTACGAGCAGTACTTC; CDR3: CASRDRVYEQYF
J: TRBJ2-1; D: -; V: TRBV6-2/TRBV6-3; size: many; DNA: TGTGCCAGCACCTTACCGGAGGGCCTACGCAATGAGCAGTTCTTC; CDR3: CASTLPEGLRNEQFF
J: TRBJ1-2; D: -; V: TRBV27; size: many; DNA: TGTGCCAGCAGGGGATTGTATGGCTACACCTTC; CDR3: CASRGLYGYTF
J: TRBJ2-3; D: TRBD2; V: TRBV7-2; size: many; DNA: TGTGCCAGCAGCTTCGCGGGACTAGCGGGAGGGGGTTACGGCACAGATACGCAGTATTTT; CDR3: CASSFAGLAGGGYGTDTQYF
J: TRBJ2-3; D: -; V: TRBV20-1; size: many; DNA: TGCAGTGCTAGTGTGAAGACTAGCACAGATACGCAGTATTTT; CDR3: CSASVKTSTDTQYF
J: TRBJ2-7; D: -; V: TRBV10-1; size: -; DNA: TGTGCCAGCAGTCGCGAGGACTACTACGAGCAGTACTTC; CDR3: CASSREDYYEQYF
J: TRBJ2-5; D: -; V: TRBV2; size: many; DNA: TGTGCCAGCAGTGATCAGAGCGGAAGCCGCCAAGAGACCCAGTACTTC; CDR3: CASSDQSGSRQETQYF
J: TRBJ2-3; D: TRBD2; V: TRBV5-1; size: many; DNA: TGCGCCAGTTCCCGGGGGGACCAGAGCACAGATACGCAGTATTTT; CDR3: CASSRGDQSTDTQYF
J: TRBJ2-5; D: TRBD2; V: TRBV14; size: many; DNA: TGTGCCAGCAGCCAAGGAAGGACTAGCGGGGCAGAGACCCAGTACTTC; CDR3: CASSQGRTSGAETQYF
J: TRBJ1-6; D: -; V: TRBV9; size: few; DNA: TGTGCCAGCAGGAAGGAAAGCGGTTCACCCCTCCACTTT; CDR3: CASRKESGSPLHF